This is a list of T cell receptor beta chains from one sample in a study of blood T cells in healthy people across ages. Each CDR3 protein is one row after TCRdb ran MiXCR on the 5' RACE reads. This sample has around 940,000 distinct CDR3 sequences, with roughly 47% found just once. The source material was blood. The receptors shown here come from a woman aged 60 to 75 in good health. The CDR3 runs from the conserved cysteine through the conserved F or W. The order of the fields is V gene, clone size, D gene, J gene, CDR3 DNA, CDR3 protein. D genes are given only for firm matches. Where a row states a size, it is once, few, many or the class of an expanded clone; other rows omit it.

TRBV19	.	.	TRBJ1-4	TGTGCCAGTAGTTCCGGCAGACTTTATGAAAAACTGTTTTTT	CASSSGRLYEKLFF
TRBV28	.	.	TRBJ2-7	TGTGCCAGCCGGTCTAGACCCTGGGGGTACGAGCAGTACTTC	CASRSRPWGYEQYF
TRBV20-1	few	.	TRBJ2-3	TGCAGTGCTAAAGCCTTTGCAGATACGCAGTATTTT	CSAKAFADTQYF
TRBV20-1	.	.	TRBJ2-1	TGCAGTGCTAGAGATCCCGAGACACCCTACAATGAGCAGTTCTTC	CSARDPETPYNEQFF
TRBV3-1	.	TRBD2	TRBJ2-3	TGTGCCAGCAGCCAAGCCGGGGGGGCTAGCACAGATACGCAGTATTTT	CASSQAGGASTDTQYF
TRBV12-3/TRBV12-4	.	.	TRBJ1-6	TGTGCCAGCACCCAAGAACGGGGGAATTCACCCCTCCACTTT	CASTQERGNSPLHF
TRBV18	.	TRBD2	TRBJ2-1	TGTGCCAGCTCAGCACTTAGCGGGAGGGCCCGAAATGAGCAGTTCTTC	CASSALSGRARNEQFF
TRBV12-3/TRBV12-4	few	.	TRBJ1-2	TGTGCCAGCAGTTCAGCAGGGACGGGCTATGGCTACACCTTC	CASSSAGTGYGYTF
TRBV7-2	few	.	TRBJ2-3	TGTGCCAGCAGCAGGAGCTGGCTGGATACGCAGTATTTT	CASSRSWLDTQYF
TRBV10-3	.	.	TRBJ2-7	TGTGCCATCACCTTCGAACCAAGGGGCTACGAGCAGTACTTC	CAITFEPRGYEQYF
TRBV12-3/TRBV12-4	many	.	TRBJ2-7	TGTGCCAGCAGTTTCGGGGGTCTCTACGAGCAGTACTTC	CASSFGGLYEQYF
TRBV28	few	.	TRBJ2-4	TGTGCCAGCAGTTTATTTTGGGGGTCTAAGAACATTCAGTACTTC	CASSLFWGSKNIQYF
TRBV11-2	.	.	TRBJ1-3	TGTGCCAGCAGTCCTTCGGCGGTCTCTGGAAACACCATATATTTT	CASSPSAVSGNTIYF
TRBV2	few	.	TRBJ2-6	TGTGCCAGCATCACCAGCTCTGGGGCCAACGTCCTGACTTTC	CASITSSGANVLTF
TRBV6-6	.	.	TRBJ2-4	TGTGCCAGCAGTTACTGGGGGGAGCAGTACTTC	CASSYWGEQYF
TRBV7-2	.	TRBD2	TRBJ2-3	TGTGCCAGCAGCTTAGGTTCTAGCGGGAGTACAGATACGCAGTATTTT	CASSLGSSGSTDTQYF
TRBV27	few	.	TRBJ2-5	TGTGCCAGCAGTTTAATCCCCCCTAGAGCGGAGACCCAGTACTTC	CASSLIPPRAETQYF
TRBV11-2	.	.	TRBJ2-7	TGTGCCAGCAGCGTTGAGAGGCTAGGGGAGCAGTACTTC	CASSVERLGEQYF
TRBV20-1	.	TRBD2	TRBJ2-3	TGCAGTGCTAGCCCCGGGAGCGGGAGTACAGATACGCAGTATTTT	CSASPGSGSTDTQYF
TRBV7-9	.	.	TRBJ2-1	TGTGCCAGCAGCTTAGCCCTAAGCGGTCTCGGCAATGAGCAGTTCTTC	CASSLALSGLGNEQFF
TRBV28	.	.	TRBJ2-7	TGTGCCAGCATTCCGGACAACTCCTACGAGCAGTACTTC	CASIPDNSYEQYF
TRBV15	few	.	TRBJ2-7	TGTGCCACCAGCAGAGCCGGACACGACCAAACCCGCTCCTACGAGCAGTACTTC	CATSRAGHDQTRSYEQYF
TRBV6-2/TRBV6-3	.	TRBD1	TRBJ2-5	TGTGCCTCAAACAAGGGGACAGGGGCAGGAGAGACCCAGTACTTC	CASNKGTGAGETQYF
TRBV14	few	.	TRBJ2-4	TGTGCCAGCAGCCTCCAGGGGGGATCTAACATTCAGTACTTC	CASSLQGGSNIQYF
TRBV9	.	.	TRBJ1-6	TGTGCCAGCAGCCCCCGGGATTCTTCCAATTCACCCCTCCACTTT	CASSPRDSSNSPLHF
TRBV6-2/TRBV6-3	.	.	TRBJ2-5	TGTGCCAGCAGTTACGCGGGGGCCGGTGAGACCCAGTACTTC	CASSYAGAGETQYF
TRBV28	few	TRBD1	TRBJ1-2	TGTGCCAGCAGCACCCTCGGACAGGCCATTGCTAACTATGGCTACACCTTC	CASSTLGQAIANYGYTF
TRBV20-1	.	.	TRBJ2-7	TGCAGTGCTAGGCCGGGTCCCAACTTTCGCTACGAGCAGTACTTC	CSARPGPNFRYEQYF
TRBV30	.	.	TRBJ2-4	TGTGCCTGGAGTCAAGTTGGTGAGCAGTACTTC	CAWSQVGEQYF